The text below deals with one T cell receptor (beta chain). The V gene's germline CDR1 is MNHEY and CDR2 SMNVEV (reference sequence). The CDR3 sequence is 14 residues long. With 3 bases removed from V and 4 bases from J, the gap between germline ends came to 12 bases. This sample stems from a study of blood T cells in healthy people across ages. A second PCR of about 6 to 11 cycles used a sample-barcoded 5' primer and a J-beta primer mix. Every sample returned 2.5 million or more CDR3-containing paired-end reads. TCRdb recomputed calls from the 5' RACE reads with MiXCR, one row per CDR3 protein. The table includes around 1.5 million distinct CDR3 sequences, 45% to 70% detected once.

Material for sequencing was blood. The clonotype was recovered from a man younger than 30 in good health. The chain recombines TRBV27 with TRBJ2-5, with D perhaps TRBD2 (5 bases). The CDR3 sequence: CASSLEANLETQYF. The DNA of the CDR3 is TGTGCCAGCAGTTTGGAGGCCAATTTAGAGACCCAGTACTTC.